These 28 T cell receptor beta chains were all obtained from the same sample, sequenced in a study of cytotoxic CD8 clonotypes in ibrutinib-treated CLL. Assay used: immunoSEQ multiplex PCR; TCRdb lists only in-frame clones, some missing. The sample gives about 56,000 clones, approximately 60% of which show up once; roughly 21% is in the top ten. The source material was PBMCs, sampled after 24 months of ibrutinib treatment. These receptors were collected from a human donor with chronic lymphocytic leukemia.

This clone came up many times. The CDR3 region has the DNA TGTGCCAGCAGCTGGGGACAGGGGAGGTCTGGGGCCAACGTCCTGACTTTC. Its protein is CASSWGQGRSGANVLTF. The chain links TRBV5-5 to TRBJ2-6; 10 bases line up with TRBD1. Germline loops: CDR1 SGHKS, CDR2 YYEKEE (reference sequence). After removal of 3 bases from V and 1 base from J, the junction contained 4 bases not matched to a gene. The CDR3 has 17 residues.

The rearrangement uses TRBV21-1 and TRBJ2-7. TRBV21-1 is flagged as a pseudogene. CDR3 length: 16 residues. The CDR3 nucleotides are TGTGCCAGCAGTCCCAACCGTGGGGGAGAATCCTACGAGCAGTACTTC. It specifies CASSPNRGGESYEQYF.

This clone was recorded a few times. This chain connects TRBV7-2 to TRBJ2-5; D is unresolved. V lost 5 bases and J 4 bases, leaving 5 bases between the germline ends. CDR1 and CDR2 (germline): SGHTA, FQGNSA. This CDR3 spans 11 amino acids. The chain's CDR3 is CASSTGETQYF. CDR3 in DNA: TGTGCCAGCAGCACTGGAGAGACCCAGTACTTC.

The chain recombines TRBV30 with TRBJ2-7; 7 bases are a match to TRBD2. The ends lost 5 bases at V and 4 bases at J; junction bases unmatched: 5. The germline V gene has CDR1 GTSNPN and CDR2 SVGIG (reference sequence). The CDR3 is 12 residues long. The CDR3 spells CAWDRGEYEQYV. In DNA, the CDR3 is TGTGCCTGGGACCGGGGGGAATACGAGCAGTACGTC.

CDR3 region: CASSLMDGEAFF. The CDR3 DNA sequence: TGTGCCAGTAGTCTGATGGACGGGGAAGCTTTCTTT. The chain employs TRBV19 and TRBJ1-1; D is unresolved. Trimming cost V 5 bases and J 8 bases, with 12 bases left between them. The CDR3 is made up of 12 amino acids. Germline V CDR1 and CDR2: LNHDA, SQIVND (reference sequence).

V is TRBV2 and J is TRBJ2-3, with D possibly being TRBD1 or TRBD2 (5 bases each). Per germline, CDR1 SNHLY and CDR2 FYNNEI. Trimming took 7 bases from V and 1 from J, leaving 9 bases between them. This CDR3 has 13 residues. The CDR3 coding sequence is TGTGCCAGCACGAGAGGGGGCACAGATACGCAGTATTTT. Translation gives CASTRGGTDTQYF. Using reference TRBV2 and TRBJ2-3 for the parts outside the CDR3, the full variable domain is EPEVTQTPSHQVTQMGQEVILRCVPISNHLYFYWYRQILGQKVEFLVSFYNNEISEKSEIFDDQFSVERPDGSNFTLKIRSTKLEDSAMYFCASTRGGTDTQYFGPGTRLTVL.

The chain links TRBV25-1 to TRBJ2-5, with 8 bases identical to TRBD1. The V gene end was trimmed by 1 base and the J gene end by 0 bases; junction bases not matched to a gene: 4. Germline V gene lookup returns CDR1 MGHDK and CDR2 SYGVNS. This CDR3 is 16 amino acids long. CDR3 DNA: TGTGCCAGCAGTGAATTGGGGACAGGCTACCAAGAGACCCAGTACTTC. The encoded protein is CASSELGTGYQETQYF.

The chain couples TRBV7-6 to TRBJ2-3; D is uncertain. The CDR3 contains 14 residues. Germline values: CDR1 SGHVS, CDR2 FNYEAQ. The V end lost 5 bases, the J end lost 1 base, and 10 bases lay between the germline ends. The CDR3 DNA follows: TGTGCCAGCAGCCCCGGCGGAGGCACAGATACGCAGTATTTT. Protein sequence: CASSPGGGTDTQYF.

The chain joins TRBV28 to TRBJ2-6; D may be TRBD1 (6 bases). CDR1 is MDHEN and CDR2 is SYDVKM in the germline V gene. V was trimmed by 10 bases and J by 1 base, leaving 23 bases between them. The CDR3 is made up of 18 amino acids. The CDR3 DNA reads as TGTGCCATCTTGGCAGGGGAGTTGATTTCGTCTGGGGCCAACGTCCTGACTTTC. Its translation: CAILAGELISSGANVLTF.

In its sample, this clone was seen many times. CDR3 sequence reads: CASSPGQQGIASPLHF. For the CDR3, the DNA is TGCGCCAGCAGCCCCGGCCAGCAGGGTATCGCGTCACCCCTCCACTTT. This sequence joins TRBV4-1 and TRBJ1-6, with a possible D match to TRBD1 (5 bases). This CDR3 spans 16 amino acids. Germline CDR1 MGHRA, CDR2 YSYEKL. Trimming stripped 4 bases from V and 10 bases from J, with 20 bases between.

This clone was picked up many times. CDR3 sequence: CASSFGGTGADTQYF. DNA for the CDR3: TGTGCCAGCAGCTTCGGTGGGACAGGGGCAGATACGCAGTATTTT. The J gene is TRBJ2-3, the V gene TRBV5-4, with TRBD1 matching 10 bases. The V and J ends lost 2 bases and 4 bases, in that order; junction bases with no gene match: 4. This CDR3 spans 15 amino acids. Germline CDR1 is SGHNT and CDR2 is YYREEE (reference sequence).

This chain joins TRBV7-9 and TRBJ2-2, with D hard to call. The V end was cut by 1 base, the J end by 6 bases, with 3 bases between. The V gene's germline CDR1 is SEHNR and CDR2 FQNEAQ (reference sequence). CDR3 length: 12 amino acids. CDR3 protein: CASSLGSGELFF. In DNA form, the CDR3 reads TGTGCCAGCAGCTTAGGGTCCGGGGAGCTGTTTTTT.

This clone was picked up a small number of times. The CDR3 here is CASSIRHGYTF. The CDR3 DNA is TGTGCCAGTAGTATTAGGCATGGCTACACCTTC. This chain links TRBV19 with TRBJ1-2; no reliable D call. The CDR3 has 11 residues. Germline V gene sequence: CDR1 LNHDA, CDR2 SQIVND (reference sequence). V gave up 3 bases and J gave up 6 bases, with 5 bases separating them.

This chain connects TRBV2 to TRBJ2-5; TRBD2 matches at 16 bases. This CDR3 has 17 residues. The V gene end was trimmed by 4 bases and the J gene end by 5 bases; junction bases not matched to a gene: 7. Per germline, CDR1 SNHLY and CDR2 FYNNEI. DNA of the CDR3: TGTGCCAGCAGTGTTGGGACTAGCGGGAGGGCCCTCGAGACCCAGTACTTC. It is translated as CASSVGTSGRALETQYF.

The chain is built from TRBV6-5 and TRBJ2-7; 10 nucleotides align to TRBD1. Germline values: CDR1 MNHEY, CDR2 SVGAGI. There are 14 residues in the CDR3. The J segment lost 4 bases and the V segment lost 7 bases, leaving 7 bases of the junction unmatched. The CDR3 DNA follows: TGTGCCAGCAAAACCGGGACAGGGGTATACGAGCAGTACTTC. Its translation: CASKTGTGVYEQYF.

This clone has just a few counts. The chain has TRBV19 and TRBJ2-7; maybe TRBD2 (5 bases). V was shortened by 0 bases and J by 2 bases, with 8 bases between the two germline ends. Germline V gene data show CDR1 as LNHDA and CDR2 as SQIVND (reference sequence). The CDR3 contains 14 residues. CDR3 DNA sequence: TGTGCCAGTAGTATAGACACGGGAACCTACGAGCAGTACTTC. This sequence encodes CASSIDTGTYEQYF.

The chain couples TRBV4-1 to TRBJ2-3, with D perhaps given as TRBD1 or TRBD2 (5 bases each). Trimming removed 3 bases at V and 0 bases at J, with 22 bases between. This CDR3 spans 19 amino acids. Germline V gene data show CDR1 as MGHRA and CDR2 as YSYEKL. Written as DNA, the CDR3 is TGCGCCAGCAGCCACCGAGGGGCGTCGGGCCGATCTAGCACAGATACGCAGTATTTT. Amino acid sequence: CASSHRGASGRSSTDTQYF.

The chain carries TRBV30 and TRBJ2-5; D unresolved. This CDR3 contains 12 residues. The germline V and J ends were trimmed by 4 bases and 1 base, with 7 bases remaining between them. CDR1 and CDR2 (germline): GTSNPN, SVGIG (reference sequence). CDR3 sequence: CAWNLLQETQYF. In DNA form, the CDR3 reads TGTGCCTGGAATCTCCTCCAAGAGACCCAGTACTTC.

The chain is built from TRBV4-2 and TRBJ2-2, with a possible D match to TRBD1 (5 bases). Germline V gene data show CDR1 as LGHNA and CDR2 as YNFKEQ. Deletions cut 1 base from V and 4 bases from J, with 10 bases between. CDR3 length: 15 amino acids. The CDR3 DNA reads as TGTGCCAGCAGCCAAGTGGGGCAGTCCACCGGGGAGCTGTTTTTT. Translated, it gives CASSQVGQSTGELFF.

In regard to this clone: Germline is not matched at one junction end, which may reflect a read error. This chain joins TRBV6-1 and TRBJ1-3; 9 nucleotides align to TRBD1. CDR1 is MNHNS and CDR2 is SASEGT in the germline V gene. The CDR3 has 18 residues. The CDR3 spells CASREVPGQGGSGNTIYF. In nucleotides, the CDR3 is TGTGCCAGCAGGGAAGTCCCGGGACAGGGAGGATCTGGAAACACCATATATTTT.

Judged by abundance, this clone is medium-sized. The chain carries TRBV10-3 and TRBJ1-4; D uncertain. This CDR3 spans 16 amino acids. CDR1 is ENHRY, CDR2 SYGVKD, per germline. V shed 3 bases and J shed 5 bases, with 16 bases lying between them. The CDR3 sequence: CAISDGRGKNNEKLFF. DNA for the CDR3: TGTGCCATCAGTGATGGTCGGGGAAAAAACAATGAAAAACTGTTTTTT.

DNA for the CDR3: TGTGCCAGCAGCCACCGTACACAGGGCTGGGGCTACACCTTC. Residues: CASSHRTQGWGYTF. The rearrangement joins TRBV7-8 to TRBJ1-2; D might be TRBD1 (6 bases). Germline assignment: CDR1 SGHVS and CDR2 FQNEAQ. Trimming cost V 5 bases and J 8 bases, with 18 bases left between them. The CDR3 is 14 amino acids.

This clone was counted only a few times. The J gene is TRBJ1-5, the V gene TRBV28; no reliable D call. The CDR3 runs to 15 residues. Germline V gives CDR1 MDHEN, CDR2 SYDVKM. V shed 5 bases and J shed 4 bases, with 15 bases lying between them. The CDR3 nucleotides are TGTGCCAGCAGTCTCCTCATGGGCGGGAATCAGCCCCAGCATTTT. It specifies CASSLLMGGNQPQHF.

This clone was detected a few times. V and J are TRBV27 and TRBJ1-5, with 7 bases fitting TRBD1. V lost 3 bases and J lost 3; bases outside the gene matches: 8. CDR1 and CDR2 (germline): MNHEY, SMNVEV (reference sequence). This CDR3 region has 16 residues. The CDR3 DNA follows: TGTGCCAGCAGTTTGTATGGAACAGGGGTCAATCAGCCCCAGCATTTT. Its translation: CASSLYGTGVNQPQHF.

The J gene is TRBJ2-5, the V gene TRBV11-1; D gene unclear. The germline CDR1 and CDR2 sequences are SGHAT and FQDESV (reference sequence). With 6 bases removed from V and 5 bases from J, the gap between germline ends came to 16 bases. This CDR3 has 14 residues. Here the CDR3 reads CASSNSLLWETQYF. CDR3 bases: TGTGCCAGCAGTAATAGTCTCTTGTGGGAGACCCAGTACTTC. The entire variable domain, with the rest obtained from reference TRBV11-1 and TRBJ2-5, is as follows: EAEVAQSPRYKITEKSQAVAFWCDPISGHATLYWYRQILGQGPELLVQFQDESVVDDSQLPKDRFSAERLKGVDSTLKIQPAELGDSAMYLCASSNSLLWETQYFGPGTRLLVL.

The genes are TRBV5-1 and TRBJ2-3; 11 bases fit TRBD2. V dropped 4 bases and J dropped 6; count of bases not matched to a gene: 10. Germline V gene data show CDR1 as SGHRS and CDR2 as YFSETQ. This CDR3 is built from 16 residues. The CDR3: CASSLQGSGRGDTQYF. CDR3 DNA: TGCGCCAGCAGCCTTCAAGGTAGCGGGAGGGGGGATACGCAGTATTTT.

The V call is TRBV2, the J call TRBJ2-1; maybe TRBD1 (5 bases). CDR1 and CDR2 (germline): SNHLY, FYNNEI. With 5 bases removed from V and 8 bases from J, the gap between germline ends came to 10 bases. The CDR3 sequence is 12 residues long. The DNA for the CDR3 is TGTGCCAGCAGTTTGCCCAGGGATGAGCAGTTCTTC. Amino acids: CASSLPRDEQFF.

The chain joins TRBV30 to TRBJ2-7; D is unresolved. Trimming removed 0 bases at V and 2 bases at J, with 11 bases between. Germline loops: CDR1 GTSNPN, CDR2 SVGIG (reference sequence). The CDR3 covers 14 residues. This CDR3 reads CAWSVGSPTYEQYF. CDR3 DNA sequence: TGTGCCTGGAGTGTCGGCAGTCCGACCTACGAGCAGTACTTC.